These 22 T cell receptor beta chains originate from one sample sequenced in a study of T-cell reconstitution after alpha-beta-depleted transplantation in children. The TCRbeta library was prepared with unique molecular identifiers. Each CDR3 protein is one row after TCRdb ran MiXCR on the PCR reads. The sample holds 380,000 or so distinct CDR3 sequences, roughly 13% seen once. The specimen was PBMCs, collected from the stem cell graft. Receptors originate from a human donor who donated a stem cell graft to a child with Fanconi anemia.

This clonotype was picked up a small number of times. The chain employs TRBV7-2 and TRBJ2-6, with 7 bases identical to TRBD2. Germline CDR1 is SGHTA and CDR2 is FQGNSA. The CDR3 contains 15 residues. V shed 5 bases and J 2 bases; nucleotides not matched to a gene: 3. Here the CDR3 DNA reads TGTGCCAGCAGCCTGGGGGGGGCTGGGGCCAACGTCCTGACTTTC. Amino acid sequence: CASSLGGAGANVLTF.

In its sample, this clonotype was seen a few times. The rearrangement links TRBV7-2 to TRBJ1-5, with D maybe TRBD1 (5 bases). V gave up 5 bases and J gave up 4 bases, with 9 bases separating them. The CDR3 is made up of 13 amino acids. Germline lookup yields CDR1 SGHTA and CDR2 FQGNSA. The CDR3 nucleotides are TGTGCCAGCAGCGGGGGAATAAATCAGCCCCAGCATTTT. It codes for CASSGGINQPQHF.

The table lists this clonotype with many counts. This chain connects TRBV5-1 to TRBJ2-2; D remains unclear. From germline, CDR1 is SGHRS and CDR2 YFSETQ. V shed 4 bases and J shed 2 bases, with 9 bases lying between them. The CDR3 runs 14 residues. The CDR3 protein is CASSPSDNTGELFF. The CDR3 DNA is TGCGCCAGCAGCCCATCAGATAACACCGGGGAGCTGTTTTTT. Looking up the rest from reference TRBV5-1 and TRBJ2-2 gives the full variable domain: KAGVTQTPRYLIKTRGQQVTLSCSPISGHRSVSWYQQTPGQGLQFLFEYFSETQRNKGNFPGRFSGRQFSNSRSEMNVSTLELGDSALYLCASSPSDNTGELFFGEGSRLTVL.

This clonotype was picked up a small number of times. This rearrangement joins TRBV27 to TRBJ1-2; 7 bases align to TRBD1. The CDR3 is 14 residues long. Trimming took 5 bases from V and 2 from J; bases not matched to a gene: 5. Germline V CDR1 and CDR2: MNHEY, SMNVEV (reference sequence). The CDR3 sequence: CASSRSQGNYGYTF. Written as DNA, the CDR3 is TGTGCCAGCAGTCGATCACAGGGGAACTATGGCTACACCTTC.

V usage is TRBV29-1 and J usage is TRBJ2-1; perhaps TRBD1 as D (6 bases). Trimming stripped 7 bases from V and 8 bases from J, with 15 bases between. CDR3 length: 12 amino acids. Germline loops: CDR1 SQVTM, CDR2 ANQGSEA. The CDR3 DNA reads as TGCAGCGCCAACAGGGAGTTCGATGAGCAGTTCTTC. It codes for CSANREFDEQFF.

The CDR3 DNA follows: TGTGCCAGCAGTTCCTTACAGGGACCTTATGGCTACACCTTC. This encodes CASSSLQGPYGYTF. The chain is built from TRBV12-3 or TRBV12-4 and TRBJ1-2; tentatively, D is TRBD1 (6 bases). CDR3 length equals 14 residues. The V and J ends lost 4 bases and 5 bases respectively, with 14 bases between them.

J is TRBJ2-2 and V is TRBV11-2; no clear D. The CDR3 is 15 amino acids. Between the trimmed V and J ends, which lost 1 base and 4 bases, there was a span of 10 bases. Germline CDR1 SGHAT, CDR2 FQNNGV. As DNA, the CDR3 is TGTGCCAGCAGCTTAGGGGGATGGAGCACCGGGGAGCTGTTTTTT. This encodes CASSLGGWSTGELFF.

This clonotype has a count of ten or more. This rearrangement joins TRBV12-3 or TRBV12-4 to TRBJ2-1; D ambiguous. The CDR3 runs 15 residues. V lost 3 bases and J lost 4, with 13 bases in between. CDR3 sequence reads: CASSFSGSLYNEQFF. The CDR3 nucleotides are TGTGCCAGCAGTTTCTCCGGATCGCTTTACAATGAGCAGTTCTTC.

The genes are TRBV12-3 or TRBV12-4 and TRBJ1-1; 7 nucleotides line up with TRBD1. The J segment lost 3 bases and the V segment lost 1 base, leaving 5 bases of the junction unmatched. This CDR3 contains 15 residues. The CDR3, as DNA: TGTGCCAGCAGTTTAGGGCTGGGGACAGACACTGAAGCTTTCTTT. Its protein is CASSLGLGTDTEAFF.

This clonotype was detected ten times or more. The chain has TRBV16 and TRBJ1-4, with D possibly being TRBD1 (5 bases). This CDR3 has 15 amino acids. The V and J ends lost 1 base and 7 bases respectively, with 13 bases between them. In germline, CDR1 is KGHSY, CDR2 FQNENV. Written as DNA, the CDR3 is TGTGCCAGCAGCCAATTTCTAGGGGAACCTGAAAAACTGTTTTTT. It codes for CASSQFLGEPEKLFF.

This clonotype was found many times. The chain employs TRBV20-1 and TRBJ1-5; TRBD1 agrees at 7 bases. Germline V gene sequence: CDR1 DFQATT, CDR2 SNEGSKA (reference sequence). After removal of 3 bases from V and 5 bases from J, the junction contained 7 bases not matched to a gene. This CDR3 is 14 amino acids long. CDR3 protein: CSARRTGSDQPQHF. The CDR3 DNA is TGCAGTGCTAGGAGGACAGGTTCAGATCAGCCCCAGCATTTT.

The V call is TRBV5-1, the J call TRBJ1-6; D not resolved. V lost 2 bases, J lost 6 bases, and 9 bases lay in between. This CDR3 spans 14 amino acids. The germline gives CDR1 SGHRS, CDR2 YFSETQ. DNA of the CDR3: TGCGCCAGCAGCTTTGAACCAAGTAATTCACCCCTCCACTTT. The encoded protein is CASSFEPSNSPLHF.

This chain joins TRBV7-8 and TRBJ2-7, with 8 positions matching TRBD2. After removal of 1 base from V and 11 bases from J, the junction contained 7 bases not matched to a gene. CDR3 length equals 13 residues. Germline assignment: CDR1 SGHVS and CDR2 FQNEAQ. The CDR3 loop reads CASSLGLGGEKYV. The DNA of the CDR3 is TGTGCCAGCAGCTTAGGACTCGGGGGGGAAAAGTACGTC.

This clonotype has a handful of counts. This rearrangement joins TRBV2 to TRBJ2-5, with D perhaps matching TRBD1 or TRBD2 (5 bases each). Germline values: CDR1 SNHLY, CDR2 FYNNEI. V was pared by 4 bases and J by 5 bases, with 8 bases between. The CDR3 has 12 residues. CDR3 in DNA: TGTGCCAGCAGTGTAGGGGAGGAGACCCAGTACTTC. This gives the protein CASSVGEETQYF.

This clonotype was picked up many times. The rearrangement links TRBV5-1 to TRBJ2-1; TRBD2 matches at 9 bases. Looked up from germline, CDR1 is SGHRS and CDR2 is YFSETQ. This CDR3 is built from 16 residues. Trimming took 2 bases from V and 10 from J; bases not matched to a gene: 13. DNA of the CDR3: TGCGCCAGCAGCTTATCCCTAGCGGGGCGGGACGTCGAGCAGTTCTTC. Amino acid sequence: CASSLSLAGRDVEQFF.

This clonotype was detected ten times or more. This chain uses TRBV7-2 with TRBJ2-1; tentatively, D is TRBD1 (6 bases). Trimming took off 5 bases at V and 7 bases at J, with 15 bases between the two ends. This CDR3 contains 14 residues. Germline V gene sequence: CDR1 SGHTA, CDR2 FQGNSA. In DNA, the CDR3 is TGTGCCAGCAGCGTCCAGGGGTTGGGGAATGAGCAGTTCTTC. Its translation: CASSVQGLGNEQFF.

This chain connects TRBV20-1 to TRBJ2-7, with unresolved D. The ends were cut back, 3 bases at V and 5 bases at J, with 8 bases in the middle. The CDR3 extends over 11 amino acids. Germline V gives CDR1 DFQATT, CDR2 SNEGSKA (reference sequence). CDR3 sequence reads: CSARWLNEQYF. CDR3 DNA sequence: TGCAGTGCTAGGTGGCTCAACGAGCAGTACTTC.

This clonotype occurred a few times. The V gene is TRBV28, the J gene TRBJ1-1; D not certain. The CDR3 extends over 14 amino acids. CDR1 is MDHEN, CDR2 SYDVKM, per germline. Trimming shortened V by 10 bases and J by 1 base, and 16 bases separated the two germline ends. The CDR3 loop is CATRVGYGNTEAFF. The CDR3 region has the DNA TGTGCCACCAGAGTTGGTTATGGGAACACTGAAGCTTTCTTT.

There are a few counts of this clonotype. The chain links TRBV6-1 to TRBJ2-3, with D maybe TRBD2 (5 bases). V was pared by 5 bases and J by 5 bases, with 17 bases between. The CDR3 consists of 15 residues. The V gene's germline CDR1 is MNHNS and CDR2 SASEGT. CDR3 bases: TGTGCCAGCAGTCCGCAGCGGTCTTGGGAAGATACGCAGTATTTT. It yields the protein CASSPQRSWEDTQYF.

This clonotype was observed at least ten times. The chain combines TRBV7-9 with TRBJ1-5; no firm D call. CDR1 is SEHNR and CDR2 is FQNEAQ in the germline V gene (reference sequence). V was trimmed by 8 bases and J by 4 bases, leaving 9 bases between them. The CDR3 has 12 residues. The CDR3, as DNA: TGTGCCAGCGAGAGAGATAATCAGCCCCAGCATTTT. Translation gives CASERDNQPQHF.

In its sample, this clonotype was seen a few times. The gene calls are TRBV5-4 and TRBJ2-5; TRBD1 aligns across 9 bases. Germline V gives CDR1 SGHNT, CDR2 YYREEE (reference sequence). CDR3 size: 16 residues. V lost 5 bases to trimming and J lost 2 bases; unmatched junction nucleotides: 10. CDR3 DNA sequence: TGTGCCAGCAGTCCCGACGGGACAGGGTTACAAGAGACCCAGTACTTC. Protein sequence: CASSPDGTGLQETQYF.

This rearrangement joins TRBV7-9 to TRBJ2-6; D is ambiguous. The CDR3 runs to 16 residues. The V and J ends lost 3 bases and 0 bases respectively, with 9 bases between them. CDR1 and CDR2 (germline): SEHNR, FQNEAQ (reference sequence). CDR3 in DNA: TGTGCCAGCAGCTTCGGGCCTCACTCTGGGGCCAACGTCCTGACTTTC. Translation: CASSFGPHSGANVLTF.